The 16 T cell receptor beta chains below were found in one sample sequenced in a study of OX40 agonist ivuxolimab in advanced cancers. Method: immunoSEQ multiplex PCR; TCRdb's copy keeps in-frame clones and lacks some. Seen here are roughly 50,000 clones, approximately 88% observed once, and the top ten hold around 12%. The source was CD4+ or CD8+ T cells sorted from blood, collected in a trial of the OX40 agonist ivuxolimab. The receptors stem from an adult with an advanced solid tumor such as melanoma, head and neck, liver or kidney cancer.

This clone was seen only a few times. The CDR3 sequence: CASSFTGQGLSNYGYTF. CDR3 nucleotide sequence: TGCGCCAGCAGCTTTACGGGACAGGGACTCTCTAACTATGGCTACACCTTC. The chain recombines TRBV5-1 with TRBJ1-2, with 9 bases fitting TRBD1. Germline CDR1 SGHRS, CDR2 YFSETQ. V trimming: 2 bases; J trimming: 0 bases; junction bases outside the gene matches: 8. The CDR3 spans 17 residues.

The rearrangement uses TRBV9 and TRBJ1-1; D is uncertain. The V gene lost 3 bases and the J gene lost 0 bases, with 9 bases spanning the gap. The CDR3 is made up of 14 amino acids. Germline values: CDR1 SGDLS, CDR2 YYNGEE. The CDR3 sequence: CASSGLALNTEAFF. CDR3 coding DNA: TGTGCCAGCAGCGGACTTGCCCTGAACACTGAAGCTTTCTTT.

The chain is built from TRBV11-3 and TRBJ2-1; D not resolved. CDR1 is SGHNT, CDR2 YENEEA, per germline. V was clipped by 2 bases and J by 4 bases, with 6 bases between them. The CDR3 length is 13 residues. The CDR3 bases are TGTGCCAGCAGCTTAAATAAGTACAATGAGCAGTTCTTC. This sequence encodes CASSLNKYNEQFF.

This clone was picked up one time. The rearrangement uses TRBV5-6 and TRBJ1-2; no definite D call. CDR1 is SGHDT and CDR2 is YYEEEE in the germline V gene. The ends were cut back, 3 bases at V and 8 bases at J, with 8 bases in the middle. The length of the CDR3 is 11 residues. The CDR3 sequence: CASSSYQGYTF. The CDR3 coding sequence is TGTGCCAGCAGCTCTTATCAAGGCTACACCTTC.

The chain links TRBV6-1 to TRBJ2-5; D remains ambiguous. Trimming took off 5 bases at V and 2 bases at J, with 3 bases between the two ends. CDR1 is MNHNS, CDR2 SASEGT, per germline. The CDR3 covers 11 residues. CDR3 in DNA: TGTGCCAGCAGTCCTCAAGAGACCCAGTACTTC. Residues: CASSPQETQYF.

The chain links TRBV11-2 to TRBJ2-4, with D tentatively TRBD1 (6 bases). The CDR3 is 18 residues long. Trimming shortened V by 7 bases and J by 1 base, and 23 bases separated the two germline ends. Germline CDR1 SGHAT, CDR2 FQNNGV. For the CDR3, the DNA is TGTGCCAGCACCAATAGGGTATTAGGGGGAAGTGCCAAAAACATTCAGTACTTC. This codes for CASTNRVLGGSAKNIQYF.

This clone has just one count. This chain joins TRBV2 and TRBJ1-2; 8 bases agree with TRBD1. In germline, CDR1 is SNHLY, CDR2 FYNNEI. The V gene end was trimmed by 4 bases and the J gene end by 4 bases; junction bases not matched to a gene: 5. The CDR3 is 14 residues long. For the CDR3, the DNA is TGTGCCAGCAGTGGGACAGGGATGGGCTATGGCTACACCTTC. Translating it yields CASSGTGMGYGYTF. Drawing the rest from reference TRBV2 and TRBJ1-2, the complete variable domain is EPEVTQTPSHQVTQMGQEVILRCVPISNHLYFYWYRQILGQKVEFLVSFYNNEISEKSEIFDDQFSVERPDGSNFTLKIRSTKLEDSAMYFCASSGTGMGYGYTFGSGTRLTVV.

This sequence joins TRBV4-1 and TRBJ1-6; 7 nucleotides agree with TRBD1. The CDR3 spans 16 residues. J gave up 9 bases and V 0 bases, and 8 bases lay outside the gene matches. Germline assignment: CDR1 MGHRA and CDR2 YSYEKL. The CDR3 is CASSQDSGTVSSPLHF. CDR3 DNA sequence: TGCGCCAGCAGCCAAGATTCGGGGACAGTGAGTTCACCCCTCCACTTT.

V gene TRBV18 combines with J gene TRBJ1-4, with a tentative D call TRBD1 (6 bases). The germline gives CDR1 KGHSH, CDR2 LQKENI. The CDR3 totals 16 residues. Trimming took 3 bases from V and 2 from J, leaving 13 bases between them. The CDR3 loop is CASSPSSGVTNEKLFF. CDR3 DNA sequence: TGTGCCAGCTCACCGTCCTCAGGGGTTACTAATGAAAAACTGTTTTTT. Full variable domain (remainder filled in from reference TRBV18 and TRBJ1-4): NAGVMQNPRHLVRRRGQEARLRCSPMKGHSHVYWYRQLPEEGLKFMVYLQKENIIDESGMPKERFSAEFPKEGPSILRIQQVVRGDSAAYFCASSPSSGVTNEKLFFGSGTQLSVL.

The chain joins TRBV7-3 to TRBJ2-2; tentative D call: TRBD1 (5 bases). Trimming shortened V by 0 bases and J by 0 bases, and 5 bases separated the two germline ends. Germline assignment: CDR1 SGHTA and CDR2 FQGTGA. The CDR3 is 15 amino acids. The CDR3 here is CASSLTGANTGELFF. The CDR3 bases are TGTGCCAGCAGCTTAACAGGGGCGAACACCGGGGAGCTGTTTTTT. Filled out from reference TRBV7-3 and TRBJ2-2, the complete variable domain reads GAGVSQTPSNKVTEKGKYVELRCDPISGHTALYWYRQSLGQGPEFLIYFQGTGAADDSGLPNDRFFAVRPEGSVSTLKIQRTERGDSAVYLCASSLTGANTGELFFGEGSRLTVL.

This clone was observed once. The J gene is TRBJ2-5, the V gene TRBV5-1; TRBD2 aligns across 8 bases. Trimming took 3 bases from V and 4 from J; bases not matched to a gene: 8. This CDR3 is 15 amino acids long. Germline V lookup: CDR1 SGHRS, CDR2 YFSETQ. The CDR3 protein is CASSSGLDGRETQYF. The CDR3 DNA is TGCGCCAGCAGCTCGGGACTAGACGGTCGAGAGACCCAGTACTTC.

The V gene is TRBV28, the J gene TRBJ1-5, with no clear D. This CDR3 comprises 12 residues. V lost 8 bases to trimming and J lost 6 bases, with 11 bases between them. Germline values: CDR1 MDHEN, CDR2 SYDVKM. CDR3 nucleotide sequence: TGTGCCAGCGAGGGTTCGGGTCAGCCCCAGCATTTT. Translating gives CASEGSGQPQHF.

The J gene is TRBJ2-3, the V gene TRBV7-9; D possibly uses TRBD1 or TRBD2 (5 bases each). Germline V gene sequence: CDR1 SEHNR, CDR2 FQNEAQ (reference sequence). CDR3 length: 16 amino acids. Between the trimmed V and J ends, which lost 1 base and 5 bases, there was a span of 16 bases. CDR3 DNA sequence: TGTGCCAGCAGCTTAGAAGGGACCGAGACCCGAGATACGCAGTATTTT. The encoded protein is CASSLEGTETRDTQYF.

The chain employs TRBV5-1 and TRBJ2-3; 7 bases map to TRBD2. CDR1 is SGHRS and CDR2 is YFSETQ in the germline V gene. The CDR3 length is 14 residues. The V gene end was trimmed by 2 bases and the J gene end by 5 bases; junction bases not matched to a gene: 5. This chain's CDR3 is CASSLGREGDTQYF. For the CDR3, the DNA is TGCGCCAGCAGCTTAGGCAGGGAGGGAGATACGCAGTATTTT.

This CDR3 is CASSPGTSGRVYEQYF. As DNA, the CDR3 is TGTGCCAGCAGCCCCGGGACTAGCGGGAGGGTCTACGAGCAGTACTTC. V usage is TRBV7-9 and J usage is TRBJ2-7, with TRBD2 matching 16 bases. This CDR3 has 16 amino acids. CDR1 and CDR2 (germline): SEHNR, FQNEAQ (reference sequence). J lost 3 bases, V lost 5 bases, and 4 bases had no gene match.

The genes are TRBV6-6 and TRBJ1-6; D gene unclear. The ends were cut back, 2 bases at V and 5 bases at J, with 13 bases in the middle. This CDR3 comprises 16 residues. Germline V gene lookup returns CDR1 MNHNY and CDR2 SVGAGI (reference sequence). CDR3 region: CASSYQRGGNNSPLHF. The CDR3 region has the DNA TGTGCCAGCAGTTACCAACGGGGAGGAAATAATTCACCCCTCCACTTT.